What follows are 21 T cell receptor beta chains derived from one specimen sequenced in a study of blood T cell repertoires in COVID-19. Measured with immunoSEQ multiplex PCR; TCRdb has only the in-frame clones, and not every one. The data hold over 45,000 clones, with 80% observed a single time. The sequencing input was peripheral blood. All receptors derive from a man between 60 and 70 years old with acute or convalescent COVID-19.

CDR3 sequence (DNA): TGCGCCAGCAGTGAAGACAGGGGTTTTTTGGACACTGAAGCTTTCTTT. Its translation: CASSEDRGFLDTEAFF. The V call is TRBV10-1, the J call TRBJ1-1; 8 bases fit TRBD1. Germline V gene lookup returns CDR1 WNHNN and CDR2 SYGVQD (reference sequence). The CDR3 loop spans 16 amino acids. V was pared by 3 bases and J by 3 bases, with 9 bases of the junction left unmatched.

The chain uses TRBV5-1 and TRBJ2-2; D is possibly TRBD1 (5 bases). With 0 bases removed from V and 5 bases from J, the gap between germline ends came to 11 bases. The length of the CDR3 is 15 residues. Per the germline V gene, CDR1 is SGHRS and CDR2 is YFSETQ. The CDR3 DNA reads as TGCGCCAGCAGCTTGGGGTCAGGGAAGACCGGGGAGCTGTTTTTT. Translated: CASSLGSGKTGELFF.

The chain is built from TRBV19 and TRBJ2-7, with 10 positions matching TRBD1. This CDR3 comprises 13 residues. Trimming at V came to 3 bases and at J to 4 bases, leaving 0 bases not matched to a gene. Germline loops: CDR1 LNHDA, CDR2 SQIVND (reference sequence). CDR3 in amino acids: CASSMGQGYEQYF. The CDR3 DNA sequence: TGTGCCAGTAGTATGGGACAGGGGTACGAGCAGTACTTC. The variable domain in full, completed from reference TRBV19 and TRBJ2-7, reads DGGITQSPKYLFRKEGQNVTLSCEQNLNHDAMYWYRQDPGQGLRLIYYSQIVNDFQKGDIAEGYSVSREKKESFPLTVTSAQKNPTAFYLCASSMGQGYEQYFGPGTRLTVT.

In this sample, this clone turned up a few times. CDR3 loop: CASSPAGGYQPQHF. The CDR3 coding sequence is TGTGCCAGCAGTCCGGCTGGGGGGTATCAGCCCCAGCATTTT. This chain joins TRBV5-6 and TRBJ1-5; D may be TRBD1 (5 bases). Trimming stripped 5 bases from V and 5 bases from J, with 14 bases between. CDR1 SGHDT and CDR2 YYEEEE come from the germline V gene. CDR3 size: 14 residues. The variable domain in full, with the rest retrieved from reference TRBV5-6 and TRBJ1-5, is DAGVTQSPTHLIKTRGQQVTLRCSPKSGHDTVSWYQQALGQGPQFIFQYYEEEERQRGNFPDRFSGHQFPNYSSELNVNALLLGDSALYLCASSPAGGYQPQHFGDGTRLSIL.

The genes are TRBV6-4 and TRBJ1-6; 10 positions agree with TRBD1. The junction had 2 bases not matched to a gene; V was cut back by 2 bases and J by 10 bases. Germline CDR1 reads MRHNA; CDR2 reads SNTAGT. There are 14 residues in the CDR3. The CDR3 DNA reads as TGTGCCAGCAGTGACGGGACAGGGGTCTCACCCCTCCACTTT. Amino acid sequence: CASSDGTGVSPLHF.

This clone was picked up one time. The chain employs TRBV5-4 and TRBJ1-2, with unresolved D. CDR3 size: 13 residues. V lost 2 bases to trimming and J lost 1 base, with 6 bases between them. Germline CDR1 is SGHNT and CDR2 is YYREEE (reference sequence). The CDR3 loop is CASSLQNNYGYTF. In DNA, the CDR3 is TGTGCCAGCAGCTTACAGAATAACTATGGCTACACCTTC.

The J gene is TRBJ1-2, the V gene TRBV27, with D perhaps TRBD1 (5 bases). CDR3 size: 15 residues. Deletions cut 2 bases from V and 0 bases from J, with 10 bases between. Germline CDR1 is MNHEY and CDR2 is SMNVEV (reference sequence). The CDR3 DNA is TGTGCCAGCAGTTTACAGGGCAGTGCTAACTATGGCTACACCTTC. Translated, it gives CASSLQGSANYGYTF.

V is TRBV28 and J is TRBJ1-6; no clear D. V gave up 3 bases and J gave up 7 bases, with 16 bases separating them. Germline CDR1 reads MDHEN; CDR2 reads SYDVKM. CDR3 length: 16 amino acids. The CDR3 DNA sequence: TGTGCCAGCAGTTTTCCGGGGATGGGCCCAAATTCACCCCTCCACTTT. This encodes CASSFPGMGPNSPLHF.

V and J are TRBV3-1 (or the pseudogene TRBV3-2) and TRBJ1-3; D is uncertain. CDR3 length: 13 residues. V was clipped by 4 bases and J by 4 bases, with 8 bases between them. Germline CDR1 reads LGHDT; CDR2 reads YNNKEL (reference sequence). CDR3 loop: CASSPNRGNTIYF. CDR3 in DNA: TGTGCCAGCAGCCCGAACCGGGGAAACACCATATATTTT.

The V gene is TRBV7-2, the J gene TRBJ1-5; D gene unclear. Germline V gene lookup returns CDR1 SGHTA and CDR2 FQGNSA. V shed 1 base and J shed 9 bases, with 10 bases lying between them. This CDR3 is 13 amino acids long. CDR3 coding DNA: TGTGCCAGCAGCTTAGAGAACTCCCGGCCCCAGCATTTT. Its protein product is CASSLENSRPQHF. Based on the CDR3 plus reference TRBV7-2 and TRBJ1-5, the full variable domain is GAGVSQSPSNKVTEKGKDVELRCDPISGHTALYWYRQSLGQGLEFLIYFQGNSAPDKSGLPSDRFSAERTGGSVSTLTIQRTQQEDSAVYLCASSLENSRPQHFGDGTRLSIL.

The chain couples TRBV14 to TRBJ1-1; the match to TRBD1 covers 7 bases. CDR3 length equals 14 residues. J gave up 1 base and V 1 base, and 0 bases lay outside the gene matches. Germline V CDR1 and CDR2: SGHDN, FVKESK. In DNA, the CDR3 is TGTGCCAGCAGCCAAGGACAGGGGAACACTGAAGCTTTCTTT. Amino acids: CASSQGQGNTEAFF.

The chain links TRBV28 to TRBJ1-2; D is unclear. The CDR3 totals 12 residues. CDR1 MDHEN and CDR2 SYDVKM come from the germline V gene. Trimming shortened V by 3 bases and J by 5 bases, and 7 bases separated the two germline ends. The CDR3 loop is CASSFYRYGYTF. The CDR3 nucleotides read TGTGCCAGCAGTTTTTACAGATATGGCTACACCTTC.

The chain couples TRBV5-1 to TRBJ2-1, with 11 positions matching TRBD2. This CDR3 has 15 amino acids. The J segment lost 5 bases and the V segment lost 2 bases, leaving 3 bases of the junction unmatched. Germline loops: CDR1 SGHRS, CDR2 YFSETQ. The CDR3 spells CASSFLSGGDNEQFF. CDR3 DNA: TGCGCCAGCAGCTTCCTTAGCGGGGGGGACAATGAGCAGTTCTTC.

V gene TRBV30 combines with J gene TRBJ1-2, with a weak D call TRBD1 (6 bases). The germline CDR1 and CDR2 sequences are GTSNPN and SVGIG (reference sequence). V was cut by 1 base and J by 1 base, with 10 bases left in between. This CDR3 is built from 14 residues. Here the CDR3 reads CAWSEGVGNYGYTF. Written as DNA, the CDR3 is TGTGCCTGGAGTGAGGGGGTGGGTAACTATGGCTACACCTTC. Looking up the rest from reference TRBV30 and TRBJ1-2 gives the full variable domain: SQTIHQWPATLVQPVGSPLSLECTVEGTSNPNLYWYRQAAGRGLQLLFYSVGIGQISSEVPQNLSASRPQDRQFILSSKKLLLSDSGFYLCAWSEGVGNYGYTFGSGTRLTVV.

V and J are TRBV3-1 (or the pseudogene TRBV3-2) and TRBJ2-7; TRBD1 agrees at 8 bases. After removal of 5 bases from V and 5 bases from J, the junction contained 11 bases not matched to a gene. Germline V lookup: CDR1 LGHDT, CDR2 YNNKEL (reference sequence). The length of the CDR3 is 15 residues. CDR3 in DNA: TGTGCCAGCAGCTCCCGGGACAGGTCATTCAACGAGCAGTACTTC. Its translation is CASSSRDRSFNEQYF.

The chain links TRBV7-2 to TRBJ2-1; TRBD2 matches 10 bases. The V segment lost 8 bases and the J segment 1 base; nucleotides outside the gene matches: 11. Germline CDR1 reads SGHTA; CDR2 reads FQGNSA. The CDR3 has 17 amino acids. The CDR3 protein is CASAGAGGASSYNEQFF. The CDR3 DNA is TGTGCCAGCGCGGGAGCGGGGGGGGCCTCTTCCTACAATGAGCAGTTCTTC.

On this clone: The sample holds other DNA sequences that translate to the same CDR3. The J gene is TRBJ1-6, the V gene TRBV9; TRBD1 aligns across 11 bases. The germline V gene has CDR1 SGDLS and CDR2 YYNGEE. V lost 0 bases and J lost 7; bases outside the gene matches: 3. The CDR3 runs 16 residues. CDR3 residues: CASSVEGTGGNSPLHF. In DNA, the CDR3 is TGTGCCAGCAGCGTAGAAGGGACAGGGGGAAATTCACCCCTCCACTTT.

The chain has TRBV30 and TRBJ1-1, with a weak D call TRBD1 (5 bases). Germline CDR1 is GTSNPN and CDR2 is SVGIG (reference sequence). The CDR3 contains 14 residues. V was pared by 0 bases and J by 0 bases, with 8 bases between. CDR3: CAWSVRRVNTEAFF. The CDR3 DNA is TGTGCCTGGAGTGTACGCAGGGTGAACACTGAAGCTTTCTTT.

The chain uses TRBV7-9 and TRBJ2-4; D is possibly TRBD1 (6 bases). CDR3 length: 14 amino acids. The ends were cut back, 4 bases at V and 8 bases at J, with 15 bases in the middle. The V gene's germline CDR1 is SEHNR and CDR2 FQNEAQ (reference sequence). CDR3 amino acids: CASSSRQEEDIQYF. The CDR3 DNA follows: TGTGCCAGCAGCTCCCGACAGGAGGAGGACATTCAGTACTTC.

The V and J genes are TRBV11-2 and TRBJ1-4; no reliable D call. Trimming shortened V by 8 bases and J by 0 bases, and 10 bases separated the two germline ends. Germline lookup yields CDR1 SGHAT and CDR2 FQNNGV. This CDR3 has 14 residues. The CDR3 protein is CASATTPTNEKLFF. CDR3 nucleotides: TGTGCCAGCGCCACGACTCCAACTAATGAAAAACTGTTTTTT. The full variable domain, its missing parts supplied by reference TRBV11-2 and TRBJ1-4, is EAGVAQSPRYKIIEKRQSVAFWCNPISGHATLYWYQQILGQGPKLLIQFQNNGVVDDSQLPKDRFSAERLKGVDSTLKIQPAKLEDSAVYLCASATTPTNEKLFFGSGTQLSVL.

The genes are TRBV28 and TRBJ1-5; D may be TRBD1 (6 bases). Trimming removed 3 bases at V and 2 bases at J, with 11 bases between. This CDR3 region has 15 residues. The germline CDR1 and CDR2 sequences are MDHEN and SYDVKM. The CDR3, as DNA: TGTGCCAGCAGTTTGGACAGCCTAGGCAATCAGCCCCAGCATTTT. Its protein product is CASSLDSLGNQPQHF.